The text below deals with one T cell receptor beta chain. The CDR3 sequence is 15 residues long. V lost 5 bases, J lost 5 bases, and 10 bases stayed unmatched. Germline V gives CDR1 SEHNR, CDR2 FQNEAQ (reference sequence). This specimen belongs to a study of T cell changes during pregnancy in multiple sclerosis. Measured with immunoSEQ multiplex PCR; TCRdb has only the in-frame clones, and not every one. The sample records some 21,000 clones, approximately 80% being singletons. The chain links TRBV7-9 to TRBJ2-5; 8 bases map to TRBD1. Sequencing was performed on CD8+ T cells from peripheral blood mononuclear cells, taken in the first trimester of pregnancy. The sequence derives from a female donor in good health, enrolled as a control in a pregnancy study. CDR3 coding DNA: TGTGCCAGCAGCCGCGACAGGGGTTGGTCGGAGACCCAGTACTTC. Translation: CASSRDRGWSETQYF.